This is a list of T cell receptor beta chains from one sample in a study of shared clonotypes between healthy human individuals. The data were produced by immunoSEQ multiplex PCR, yet TCRdb's version contains in-frame clones alone and is incomplete. The data hold roughly 2,500,000 clones, with approximately 93% observed a single time. What was sequenced was naive CD4+ T cells from PBMCs. Receptors were obtained from a man aged 18 to 29 in good health. Some clones in this sample may be carry-over from other donors' samples. Each CDR3 is given with its conserved first and last residue.

j_call | v_call | cdr3_aa
TRBJ2-5 | TRBV6-4 | CASSLETNRKETETQYF
TRBJ2-7 | TRBV5-1 | CASSFGGHSSSYEQYF
TRBJ2-5 | TRBV11-2 | CASSPRRGIQYF
TRBJ2-7 | TRBV5-1 | CASEVGGPPYEQYF
TRBJ2-1 | TRBV28 | CASSPRRGEQFF
TRBJ2-7 | TRBV11-2 | CASNRDRGAYEQYF
TRBJ2-5 | TRBV7-2 | CASSSFGTQETQYF
TRBJ1-6 | TRBV28 | CASSPPGQGHSPLHF
TRBJ2-3 | TRBV19 | CASSIESTDTQYF
TRBJ1-5 | TRBV19 | CASSIFGSRKDQPQHF
TRBJ2-1 | TRBV7-9 | CASSRTTEQFF
TRBJ1-2 | TRBV18 | CASSRDGGDYGYTF
TRBJ1-1 | TRBV5-4 | CASSRTGGAPGYTEAFF
TRBJ2-5 | TRBV11-1 | CASSPKGGHRETQYF
TRBJ2-5 | TRBV7-2 | CASSPLTAQETQYF
TRBJ2-7 | TRBV18 | CASSPLQSPHSYEQYF
TRBJ2-1 | TRBV27 | CASSPGKRFSYNEQFF
TRBJ2-7 | TRBV7-2 | CASSLADIWGRYEQYF
TRBJ1-5 | TRBV5-6 | CASSFRGGQGPQHF
TRBJ2-2 | TRBV7-3 | CASSLGSTGEMFF
TRBJ1-2 | TRBV29-1 | CSIWTGGEGYTF
TRBJ1-1 | TRBV18 | CASSPDMNTEAFF
TRBJ1-1 | TRBV6-5 | CASSYPGGAEAFF
TRBJ1-1 | TRBV6-5 | CASWEGGAQAFF
TRBJ2-1 | TRBV5-1 | CASSYSSRASYNEQFF
TRBJ2-5 | TRBV7-7 | CASSLSSGEETQYF
TRBJ2-3 | TRBV4-2 | CASSQDGQGTDTQYF
TRBJ2-3 | TRBV19 | CASSIRGLTSTDTQYF
TRBJ2-1 | TRBV29-1 | CSGHTQGNEQFF
TRBJ2-7 | TRBV5-1 | CASSLAGGSQTSWEQYF
TRBJ1-1 | TRBV6-6 | CASSLRRNTEAFF
TRBJ1-2 | TRBV7-9 | CASSRGQGRGYTF
TRBJ2-2 | TRBV5-1 | CASSSGRPNTGELFF
TRBJ2-2 | TRBV5-5 | CASSSANTGELFF
TRBJ1-5 | TRBV19 | CASTLAGGESSNQPQHF
TRBJ2-1 | TRBV21-1 | CASPNPRGPTDEQFF
TRBJ1-3 | TRBV18 | CASSSSGGAGNTIYF
TRBJ2-1 | TRBV9 | CASSGDPYAGVSYNEQFF
TRBJ2-5 | TRBV5-1 | CASSLLAGDPETQYF
TRBJ2-1 | TRBV29-1 | CSVVSGREQFF
TRBJ2-7 | TRBV18 | CASSPVGSFYEQYF
TRBJ2-3 | TRBV7-3 | CASSPSVVAGLTDTQYF
TRBJ2-7 | TRBV6-5 | CASRGAGEHSYEQYF
TRBJ2-5 | TRBV4-3 | CASSQDMWETQYF
TRBJ2-1 | TRBV7-2 | CASSSASYNEQFF
TRBJ1-2 | TRBV7-2 | CASSYVGGFSSNYGYTF